A selection of T cell receptor beta chains follows, all from one sample in a study of T cells in localized non-small cell lung cancer. TCRdb's copy holds only in-frame clones and misses some; the assay was immunoSEQ multiplex PCR. The data show approximately 150,000 clones, 70% to 90% seen once. The sample here was peripheral blood, taken before any cancer treatment. The receptors here all came from a female donor aged 60 or older with stage I lung adenocarcinoma. Both conserved end residues are part of each CDR3. The order of the fields is CDR3 DNA, CDR3 protein, D gene, clone size, J gene, V gene. A D gene is named only where the DNA matches it firmly. Clone sizes are given selectively: once, few, many, or a class where the clone is expanded.

TGCGCCAGCCGGGGGCTCCTTCTCTACGAGCAGTACTTC	CASRGLLLYEQYF	NA	NA	TRBJ2-7	TRBV23-1
TGTGCCAGCAGCCCCACCATCACGGGAGTGACAGATACGCAGTATTTT	CASSPTITGVTDTQYF	NA	once	TRBJ2-3	TRBV9
TGTGCCAGCAGTTTCAAGGGAGGGGGGACCCAGTACTTC	CASSFKGGGTQYF	NA	NA	TRBJ2-5	TRBV28
TGTGCCAGTAGTACCTCGGGGTACGGGGCCAACGTCCTGACTTTC	CASSTSGYGANVLTF	NA	once	TRBJ2-6	TRBV19
TGTGCCACCAGCAGAGACCCTACCACCGGGGAGCTGTTTTTT	CATSRDPTTGELFF	NA	few	TRBJ2-2	TRBV15
TGCGCCAGCAGTCAAAGTCCCATAGGGTACAGTGAGCAGTTCTTC	CASSQSPIGYSEQFF	NA	NA	TRBJ2-1	TRBV5-1
TGTGCCAGCAGCCCCCGAGGGACCGTCGCGGGGGAGCAGTACTTC	CASSPRGTVAGEQYF	NA	NA	TRBJ2-7	TRBV7-2
TGTGCCAGCAGTCCACCCGAGGGGAACTCTGGAAACACCATATATTTT	CASSPPEGNSGNTIYF	NA	once	TRBJ1-3	TRBV28
TGTGCCAGCAGCTTGTCACCAGGTCCCACAGATACGCAGTATTTT	CASSLSPGPTDTQYF	NA	NA	TRBJ2-3	TRBV5-4
TGTGCCAGCAGCTTGTCCGGACAGGGGTTAGCAGAGACCCAGTACTTC	CASSLSGQGLAETQYF	TRBD1	once	TRBJ2-5	TRBV5-4
TGTGCCAGCAGCTTGAGGGGGGGCCCCGTTTTCGATGAGCAGTTCTTC	CASSLRGGPVFDEQFF	NA	NA	TRBJ2-1	TRBV5-5
TGCGCCAGCAGCTTGAGAGGGAGTGGCGAGCAGTACTTC	CASSLRGSGEQYF	NA	NA	TRBJ2-7	TRBV5-1
TGCAGCGTTACCCGCGGGACTAGTGAATACGAGCAGTACTTC	CSVTRGTSEYEQYF	TRBD2	NA	TRBJ2-7	TRBV29-1
TGTGCCAGCAGCTTGGGTGGAGATAGCAATCAGCCCCAGCATTTT	CASSLGGDSNQPQHF	NA	NA	TRBJ1-5	TRBV5-4
TGTGCCAGCTCCTCAGTAACGCGGGAGGTCACCTCGGGGTTCTTC	CASSSVTREVTSGFF	TRBD2	once	TRBJ2-1	TRBV18
TGTGCCAGCAGCTTGATGACGGCAAACGGGGAGACCCAGTACTTC	CASSLMTANGETQYF	NA	NA	TRBJ2-5	TRBV5-4
TGTGCCAGTAGTATCGGACTAGCGGACAATGAGCAGTTCTTC	CASSIGLADNEQFF	TRBD2	few	TRBJ2-1	TRBV19
TGTGCCAGCAGCTCCGGACAGAACTCCTACGAGCAGTACTTC	CASSSGQNSYEQYF	NA	NA	TRBJ2-7	TRBV7-9
TGTGCCAGCAGACCTCGGAGCTTCCCCGCCGATGAGCAGTTCTTC	CASRPRSFPADEQFF	NA	NA	TRBJ2-1	TRBV11-2
TGCGCCAGCAGTGATGATTCTAGCGGGGCAGCGGGCGGGGAGCTGTTTTTT	CASSDDSSGAAGGELFF	TRBD2	NA	TRBJ2-2	TRBV10-2
TGTGCCAGCAGCTTAGCTTTGGCAGGCCAAGAGACCCAGTACTTC	CASSLALAGQETQYF	NA	NA	TRBJ2-5	TRBV7-9
TGTGCAAGCAGGGGGGGCAGGGCAGAAGAGCAGTTCTTC	CASRGGRAEEQFF	NA	NA	TRBJ2-1	TRBV7-9
TGTGCCAGCTCACCGACAGCCAGCAATCAGCCCCAGCATTTT	CASSPTASNQPQHF	NA	NA	TRBJ1-5	TRBV18
TGCGCCAGCAGCATCGCACAGGTTGGGAACACTGAAGCTTTCTTT	CASSIAQVGNTEAFF	NA	once	TRBJ1-1	TRBV5-1
TGTGCCAGCAGTGAATTTACTAGCGGGACCTACGAGCAGTACTTC	CASSEFTSGTYEQYF	TRBD2	NA	TRBJ2-7	TRBV25-1
TGCGCCAGCAGCTTGGCCGCGGGGTACCAAGAGACCCAGTACTTC	CASSLAAGYQETQYF	NA	NA	TRBJ2-5	TRBV5-1
TGTGCCAGCAGCTTAGGAAGCGAGACCCAGTACTTC	CASSLGSETQYF	NA	once	TRBJ2-5	TRBV7-2
TGTGCCTGGAGTGTCGGGGGGATGGAGACCCAGTACTTC	CAWSVGGMETQYF	TRBD2	NA	TRBJ2-5	TRBV30
TGTGCCAGCAAAACTCAGGGTTTCACAGATACGCAGTATTTT	CASKTQGFTDTQYF	NA	NA	TRBJ2-3	TRBV27
TGCGCCAGCAGCCAAACACAGGGAGGGTCCTACAATGAGCAGTTCTTC	CASSQTQGGSYNEQFF	NA	few	TRBJ2-1	TRBV4-1
TGTGCCTGGAGCTCAACCCCGGGGACAGGAAAAGAGACCCAGTACTTC	CAWSSTPGTGKETQYF	TRBD1	NA	TRBJ2-5	TRBV30
TGTGCCAGTAGTACTCGACAAGGGTTGTATGGCTACACCTTC	CASSTRQGLYGYTF	NA	NA	TRBJ1-2	TRBV19
TGTGCCATCACCCGGACAGGAGGGGTTGAAGCTTTCTTT	CAITRTGGVEAFF	TRBD1	NA	TRBJ1-1	TRBV10-3
TGTGCCAGCAGTAATATTGGGGGTTACGAGCAGTACTTC	CASSNIGGYEQYF	NA	NA	TRBJ2-7	TRBV27
TGTGCCAGCAGCTTATGGGCTAGCGAGTCCTACAATGAGCAGTTCTTC	CASSLWASESYNEQFF	NA	NA	TRBJ2-1	TRBV7-3